The next 7 T cell receptor beta chains were all read from a single sample in a study of Graves' ophthalmopathy and Graves' hyperthyroidism. Transcripts of RNA were the source for amplifying TCR beta CDR3 regions. Investigators did first-round RT-PCR with HTBI primers, then second-round multiplex PCR. Using its own MiXCR run on the multiplex PCR reads, TCRdb lists one record per CDR3 protein. Here the sample spans almost 750,000 distinct CDR3 sequences, 40% being singletons. The sample consisted of peripheral blood. Receptor source: an adult man with Graves' ophthalmopathy.

Details on this clonotype: A read error is possible here, since a much larger clone lies one base away. This rearrangement joins TRBV29-1 to TRBJ2-7; 9 positions match TRBD1. V gave up 6 bases and J gave up 4 bases; unmatched junction bases: 10. The CDR3 totals 14 residues. CDR1 and CDR2 (germline): SQVTM, ANQGSEA. The CDR3 coding sequence is TGCAGCGTGTTATCCGGGACAGGGATTTACGAGCAGTACTTC. Translation: CSVLSGTGIYEQYF.

This clonotype was counted at least ten times. The chain recombines TRBV12-3 or TRBV12-4 with TRBJ2-5; 12 nucleotides match TRBD1. Trimming took 5 bases from V and 5 from J; bases not matched to a gene: 6. The CDR3 runs to 15 residues. The CDR3 protein is CASSPGQGARETQYF. The CDR3 DNA reads TGTGCCAGCAGTCCGGGACAGGGGGCGAGGGAGACCCAGTACTTC.

This clonotype was detected ten times or more. This sequence joins TRBV7-2 and TRBJ2-5; 7 nucleotides align to TRBD2. The CDR3 is made up of 15 amino acids. Germline V gene sequence: CDR1 SGHTA, CDR2 FQGNSA. After removal of 2 bases from V and 5 bases from J, the junction contained 8 bases not matched to a gene. The CDR3 region has the DNA TGTGCCAGCAGCTTATGGGGCGGGGGAGACGAGACCCAGTACTTC. It specifies CASSLWGGGDETQYF.

This chain connects TRBV25-1 to TRBJ1-2; D remains unclear. The germline CDR1 and CDR2 sequences are MGHDK and SYGVNS. The germline V and J ends were trimmed by 8 bases and 8 bases, with 12 bases remaining between them. The CDR3 runs 11 residues. DNA of the CDR3: TGTGCCAGCTTAGAGCATGACGGCTACACCTTC. It is translated as CASLEHDGYTF.

This chain links TRBV9 with TRBJ2-6; 7 bases match TRBD1. Germline V lookup: CDR1 SGDLS, CDR2 YYNGEE. The CDR3 loop spans 17 amino acids. The V and J ends lost 2 bases and 0 bases, in that order; junction bases with no gene match: 5. The CDR3 spells CASSVRGQTSGANVLTF. DNA for the CDR3: TGTGCCAGCAGCGTTAGGGGACAGACCTCTGGGGCCAACGTCCTGACTTTC.

This chain links TRBV5-5 with TRBJ1-4; D is unresolved. The CDR3 extends over 15 amino acids. The V end was cut by 1 base, the J end by 7 bases, with 14 bases between. Germline CDR1 and CDR2: SGHKS and YYEKEE (reference sequence). CDR3 DNA: TGTGCCAGCAGCTTGCTGCAGGCGGACGCTGAAAAACTGTTTTTT. Translation: CASSLLQADAEKLFF. Based on the CDR3 plus reference TRBV5-5 and TRBJ1-4, the full variable domain is DAGVTQSPTHLIKTRGQQVTLRCSPISGHKSVSWYQQVLGQGPQFIFQYYEKEERGRGNFPDRFSARQFPNYSSELNVNALLLGDSALYLCASSLLQADAEKLFFGSGTQLSVL.

This clonotype showed up just a few times. The chain recombines TRBV7-9 with TRBJ2-7; D is perhaps TRBD1 or TRBD2 (5 bases each). The V and J ends lost 3 bases and 7 bases respectively, with 13 bases between them. CDR1 SEHNR and CDR2 FQNEAQ come from the germline V gene (reference sequence). The CDR3 length is 13 residues. CDR3 sequence: CASSLEWGLEQYF. The CDR3 bases are TGTGCCAGCAGCTTGGAATGGGGGTTGGAGCAGTACTTC. Full variable domain (rest looked up from reference TRBV7-9 and TRBJ2-7): DTGVSQNPRHKITKRGQNVTFRCDPISEHNRLYWYRQTLGQGPEFLTYFQNEAQLEKSRLLSDRFSAERPKGSFSTLEIQRTEQGDSAMYLCASSLEWGLEQYFGPGTRLTVT.